Reported below is one T cell receptor (beta chain). The data were obtained in a study of T cell responses to AZD1222 COVID-19 vaccine. Data came from immunoSEQ multiplex PCR; TCRdb stores just in-frame clones and leaves some out. The sample includes 150,000 to 200,000 clones, more than 90% of them seen just once. There are 14 residues in the CDR3. Trimming left V 6 bases short and J 2 bases short, with 13 bases between. Germline assignment: CDR1 KGHDR and CDR2 SFDVKD. The gene calls are TRBV24-1 and TRBJ2-7, with D possibly TRBD2 on 6 matching bases. Material: peripheral blood, obtained 28 days after the second dose of the MenACWY control vaccine. This receptor was identified in an adult who received the MenACWY meningococcal vaccine as a control. The CDR3 bases are TGTGCCACCAGTTCCGGGACGGGGGCCTACGAGCAGTACTTC. This gives the protein CATSSGTGAYEQYF.